This TCR beta chain was observed in a study of T cells in women clearing cervical HPV infection. In the case of this clone: Its antigen is as yet unknown. Read coverage stops 3 residues before the CDR3 terminus; the germline J gene supplies the remainder.

Profiling relied on immunoSEQ multiplex PCR, and the TCRdb table lists in-frame clones only, not all of them. This table lists under 35,000 clones. Notes on the study in general: Unknown T-cell numbers per sample may underlie the richness differences.

Trimming removed 5 bases from V and 4 bases from J; junction bases left unmatched: 10. Germline V CDR1 and CDR2: SGHTA, FQGTGA. This CDR3 spans 16 amino acids. Sequencing was carried out using blood buffy coat. This receptor was obtained from a woman between 18 and 70 years old with a cervical HPV16 infection that either progressed to CIN3+ or cleared (not recorded which). The chain links TRBV7-3 to TRBJ2-5, with 10 positions matching TRBD2. The CDR3 region is CASSTAERGGRETQYF. CDR3 DNA, as far as it was read: TGTGCCAGCAGCACAGCGGAGCGGGGGGGAAGAGAGACC.